The 20 T cell receptor beta chains presented below share a single source sample, sequenced in a study of a mutant IDH1 vaccine in newly diagnosed glioma (dated by TCRdb to about 2021). Libraries were built with the immunoSEQ multiplex PCR assay. Here the immuneACCESS table is served through TCRdb, limited to in-frame sequences with V and J called. Missing clones are a known gap in these copies; in checked studies unresolved V genes cover under half, and the rest lacks a known reason. For this sample there are some 87,000 clones; 75% to 85% appear just once. About 5.7% of the sample comes from the top ten. Their recognized antigens are unknown. The time point label here, explained by the study, means: week 47, end of study. A 20-mer mutant IDH1 peptide at 300 micrograms in Montanide made up each vaccine dose, which was injected subcutaneously together with topical imiquimod. The sample consisted of PBMCs, taken from a glioma patient whose treatment included an IDH1 peptide vaccine. Source of these receptors: a man between 35 and 55 years old with glioma.

This clone was observed once. The CDR3 DNA sequence: TGTGCCAGCACCACAGGGGCCTCTGGAAACACCATATATTTT. It yields the protein CASTTGASGNTIYF. V usage is TRBV2 and J usage is TRBJ1-3; 7 bases map to TRBD1. The CDR3 has 14 residues. The germline V gene encodes CDR1 SNHLY and CDR2 FYNNEI. The V gene end was trimmed by 7 bases and the J gene end by 0 bases; junction bases not matched to a gene: 3.

The V call is TRBV4-1, the J call TRBJ1-6; maybe TRBD1 (5 bases). The V and J ends lost 3 bases and 8 bases respectively, with 8 bases between them. There are 13 residues in the CDR3. Germline CDR1 MGHRA, CDR2 YSYEKL. In nucleotides, the CDR3 is TGCGCCAGCAGCCATGGGGGAGATTCACCCCTCCACTTT. Protein product: CASSHGGDSPLHF.

This chain joins TRBV10-3 and TRBJ1-6, with D hard to call. Germline CDR1 and CDR2: ENHRY and SYGVKD. The CDR3 loop spans 15 amino acids. Trimming pared 4 bases from V and 2 bases from J, leaving 9 bases between. The CDR3 spells CAISGSGTYNSPLHF. The CDR3 DNA is TGTGCCATCAGTGGATCTGGGACCTATAATTCACCCCTCCACTTT.

The chain employs TRBV7-2 and TRBJ1-2; D remains ambiguous. Per germline, CDR1 SGHTA and CDR2 FQGNSA. The CDR3 spans 18 residues. Trimming stripped 1 base from V and 0 bases from J, with 18 bases between. The CDR3 protein is CASSLGLARRPTNYGYTF. CDR3 bases: TGTGCCAGCAGCTTAGGTCTCGCAAGGAGACCGACTAACTATGGCTACACCTTC. The variable domain in full, completed from reference TRBV7-2 and TRBJ1-2, reads GAGVSQSPSNKVTEKGKDVELRCDPISGHTALYWYRQSLGQGLEFLIYFQGNSAPDKSGLPSDRFSAERTGGSVSTLTIQRTQQEDSAVYLCASSLGLARRPTNYGYTFGSGTRLTVV.

The chain has TRBV7-2 and TRBJ2-7; D call uncertain. V was pared by 4 bases and J by 5 bases, with 15 bases between. Germline V lookup: CDR1 SGHTA, CDR2 FQGNSA. The CDR3 contains 14 residues. CDR3 nucleotide sequence: TGTGCCAGCAGCTCCGGCCAGCTGAGGCACGAGCAGTACTTC. Translated: CASSSGQLRHEQYF.

The J gene is TRBJ1-5, the V gene TRBV7-2; maybe TRBD1 (5 bases). V was trimmed by 4 bases and J by 0 bases, leaving 13 bases between them. The CDR3 has 16 residues. Per germline, CDR1 SGHTA and CDR2 FQGNSA. Here the CDR3 reads CASSWAGQGSNQPQHF. For the CDR3, the DNA is TGTGCCAGCAGCTGGGCAGGGCAAGGTAGCAATCAGCCCCAGCATTTT.

This sequence joins TRBV4-3 and TRBJ1-1; no firm D call. The CDR3 has 14 amino acids. The germline V gene has CDR1 LGHNA and CDR2 YSLEER. The ends were cut back, 0 bases at V and 4 bases at J, with 9 bases in the middle. The CDR3 nucleotides are TGCGCCAGCAGCCAAGATTACGGCGGCACTGAAGCTTTCTTT. Amino acid sequence: CASSQDYGGTEAFF.

The V gene is TRBV10-3, the J gene TRBJ2-2; D might be TRBD2 (6 bases). Germline loops: CDR1 ENHRY, CDR2 SYGVKD. The CDR3 runs to 14 residues. The V end lost 8 bases, the J end lost 3 bases, and 13 bases lay between the germline ends. The CDR3 region is CAIVGTPDTGELFF. The CDR3 DNA follows: TGTGCCATCGTCGGGACTCCTGACACCGGGGAGCTGTTTTTT.

The rearrangement joins TRBV19 to TRBJ2-1; D is possibly TRBD1 (5 bases). This CDR3 has 15 residues. In germline, CDR1 is LNHDA, CDR2 SQIVND (reference sequence). V lost 4 bases and J lost 5, with 15 bases in between. The CDR3 DNA follows: TGTGCCAGTAGTAGCGCCAGGGTAATAAACAATGAGCAGTTCTTC. Its protein is CASSSARVINNEQFF.

The chain joins TRBV9 to TRBJ2-2; 7 bases align to TRBD2. The CDR3 covers 16 residues. V was clipped by 4 bases and J by 4 bases; unmatched bases: 10. Germline CDR1 reads SGDLS; CDR2 reads YYNGEE. The CDR3 loop is CASSPGLAEFTGELFF. CDR3 nucleotides: TGTGCCAGCAGCCCGGGGCTAGCGGAATTCACCGGGGAGCTGTTTTTT.

Points on this clone: Other DNA sequences of this sample code for an identical CDR3. V is TRBV5-6 and J is TRBJ2-7; perhaps TRBD2 as D (5 bases). From germline, CDR1 is SGHDT and CDR2 YYEEEE. CDR3 size: 13 residues. V was pared by 2 bases and J by 2 bases, with 8 bases between. The CDR3 is CASSFSGAYEQYF. In nucleotides, the CDR3 is TGTGCCAGCAGCTTTTCCGGGGCCTACGAGCAGTACTTC.

The CDR3 region is CASGVTGMGEQYF. CDR3 DNA: TGTGCCAGCGGCGTGACAGGGATGGGAGAGCAGTACTTC. The chain links TRBV7-8 to TRBJ2-7; TRBD1 agrees at 7 bases. This CDR3 has 13 amino acids. Per the germline V gene, CDR1 is SGHVS and CDR2 is FQNEAQ. The V and J ends lost 8 bases and 7 bases, in that order; junction bases with no gene match: 11.

V and J are TRBV15 and TRBJ2-7, with D uncertain. Germline V CDR1 and CDR2: LNHNV, YYDKDF (reference sequence). Trimming shortened V by 1 base and J by 3 bases, and 7 bases separated the two germline ends. The CDR3 has 13 residues. In DNA form, the CDR3 reads TGTGCCACCAGCAGAGGGGAAAGCTACGAGCAGTACTTC. It is translated as CATSRGESYEQYF.

CDR3 bases: TGTGCCGGGGTAGCGGGGGGAGCGGCTACGCAGTATTTT. This gives the protein CAGVAGGAATQYF. The genes are TRBV2 and TRBJ2-3; 10 bases agree with TRBD2. The length of the CDR3 is 13 residues. V was pared by 11 bases and J by 8 bases, with 10 bases of the junction left unmatched. Germline assignment: CDR1 SNHLY and CDR2 FYNNEI.

This clone showed up just once. This rearrangement joins TRBV5-1 to TRBJ2-2, with 12 positions matching TRBD1. This CDR3 spans 17 amino acids. The V segment lost 4 bases and the J segment 5 bases; nucleotides outside the gene matches: 9. CDR1 is SGHRS, CDR2 YFSETQ, per germline. The chain's CDR3 is CASSQGQGASRTGELFF. The CDR3 DNA reads as TGCGCCAGCAGCCAGGGACAGGGGGCGTCGCGAACCGGGGAGCTGTTTTTT. The whole variable domain, filled in from reference TRBV5-1 and TRBJ2-2, reads KAGVTQTPRYLIKTRGQQVTLSCSPISGHRSVSWYQQTPGQGLQFLFEYFSETQRNKGNFPGRFSGRQFSNSRSEMNVSTLELGDSALYLCASSQGQGASRTGELFFGEGSRLTVL.

The CDR3 loop is CASSMGLAGQETQYF. CDR3 nucleotide sequence: TGTGCCAGCAGCATGGGACTAGCGGGCCAAGAGACCCAGTACTTC. This chain uses TRBV5-6 with TRBJ2-5; TRBD2 matches at 12 bases. The CDR3 length is 15 residues. Germline V gene data show CDR1 as SGHDT and CDR2 as YYEEEE. Losses at the gene ends were 4 bases for V and 1 base for J; bases not matched to a gene: 2.

This chain uses TRBV7-2 with TRBJ2-1; 8 bases are a match to TRBD2. Germline trimming cut 5 bases from V and 5 bases from J; bases unmatched to any gene: 11. Germline loops: CDR1 SGHTA, CDR2 FQGNSA. This CDR3 region has 16 residues. CDR3 amino acids: CASSELGGGLNNEQFF. CDR3 nucleotide sequence: TGTGCCAGCAGCGAACTCGGGGGGGGTCTCAACAATGAGCAGTTCTTC.

The rearrangement links TRBV5-1 to TRBJ2-7; TRBD2 aligns across 9 bases. This CDR3 spans 14 amino acids. V lost 3 bases and J lost 7; bases outside the gene matches: 8. Germline V gene sequence: CDR1 SGHRS, CDR2 YFSETQ. The CDR3 loop reads CASSSPGLAGEQYF. The CDR3 DNA sequence: TGCGCCAGCAGCTCCCCGGGACTAGCAGGAGAGCAGTACTTC.

The chain combines TRBV30 with TRBJ1-1, with 9 positions matching TRBD1. The V gene end was trimmed by 8 bases and the J gene end by 5 bases; junction bases not matched to a gene: 9. The CDR3 length is 13 residues. Germline CDR1 is GTSNPN and CDR2 is SVGIG (reference sequence). DNA of the CDR3: TGTGCCATACAGGGGGCGGATGGTACTGAAGCTTTCTTT. It specifies CAIQGADGTEAFF.

V and J are TRBV27 and TRBJ2-2; TRBD1 might be the D (6 bases). The germline CDR1 and CDR2 sequences are MNHEY and SMNVEV (reference sequence). The CDR3 loop spans 16 amino acids. Trimming shortened V by 2 bases and J by 1 base, and 11 bases separated the two germline ends. CDR3 region: CASSLPTGLNTGELFF. The CDR3 DNA sequence: TGTGCCAGCAGTTTACCAACAGGGTTGAACACCGGGGAGCTGTTTTTT.